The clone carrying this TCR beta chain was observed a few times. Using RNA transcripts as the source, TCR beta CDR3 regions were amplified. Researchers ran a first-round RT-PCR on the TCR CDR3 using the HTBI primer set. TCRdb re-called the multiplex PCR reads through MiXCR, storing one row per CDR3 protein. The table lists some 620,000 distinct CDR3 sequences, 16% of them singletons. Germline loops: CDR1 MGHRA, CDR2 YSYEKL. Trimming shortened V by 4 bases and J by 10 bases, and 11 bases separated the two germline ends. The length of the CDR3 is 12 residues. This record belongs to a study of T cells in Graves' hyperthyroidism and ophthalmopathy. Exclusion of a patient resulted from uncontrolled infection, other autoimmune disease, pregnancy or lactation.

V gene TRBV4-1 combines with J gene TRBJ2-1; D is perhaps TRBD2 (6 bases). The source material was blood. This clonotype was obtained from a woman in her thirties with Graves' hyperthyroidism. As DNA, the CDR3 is TGCGCCAGCAGCCGGTCGGGGGACGAGCAGTTCTTC. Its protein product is CASSRSGDEQFF.